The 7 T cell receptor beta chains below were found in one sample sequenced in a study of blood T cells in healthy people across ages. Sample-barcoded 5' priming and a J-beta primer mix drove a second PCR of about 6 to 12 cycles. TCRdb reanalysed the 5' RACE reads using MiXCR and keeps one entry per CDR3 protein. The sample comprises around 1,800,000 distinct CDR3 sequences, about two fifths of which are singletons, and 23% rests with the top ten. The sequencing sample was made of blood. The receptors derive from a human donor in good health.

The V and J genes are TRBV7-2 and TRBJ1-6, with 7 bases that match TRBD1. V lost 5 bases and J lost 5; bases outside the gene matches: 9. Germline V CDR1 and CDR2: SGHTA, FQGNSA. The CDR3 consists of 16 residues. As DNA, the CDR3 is TGTGCCAGCAGCCCACCGGGACAGTTTAATAATTCACCCCTCCACTTT. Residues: CASSPPGQFNNSPLHF.

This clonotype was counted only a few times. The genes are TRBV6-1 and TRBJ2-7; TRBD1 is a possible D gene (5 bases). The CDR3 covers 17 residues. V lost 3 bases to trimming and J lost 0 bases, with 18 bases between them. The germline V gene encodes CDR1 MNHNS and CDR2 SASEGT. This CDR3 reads CASSEIKDSHYSYEQYF. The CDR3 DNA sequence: TGTGCCAGCAGTGAGATTAAAGACAGCCACTACTCCTACGAGCAGTACTTC.

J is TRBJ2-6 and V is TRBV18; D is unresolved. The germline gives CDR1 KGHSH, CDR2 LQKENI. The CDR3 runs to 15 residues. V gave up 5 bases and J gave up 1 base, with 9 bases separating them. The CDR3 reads CASSVLQSGANVLTF. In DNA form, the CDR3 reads TGTGCCAGCTCAGTTCTGCAGTCTGGGGCCAACGTCCTGACTTTC.

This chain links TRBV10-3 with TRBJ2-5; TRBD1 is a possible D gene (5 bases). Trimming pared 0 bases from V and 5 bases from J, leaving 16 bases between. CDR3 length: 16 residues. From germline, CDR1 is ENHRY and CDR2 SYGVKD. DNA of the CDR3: TGTGCCATCAGTGAGTCGCGTGGGCAGCAGGGTGAGACCCAGTACTTC. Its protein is CAISESRGQQGETQYF.

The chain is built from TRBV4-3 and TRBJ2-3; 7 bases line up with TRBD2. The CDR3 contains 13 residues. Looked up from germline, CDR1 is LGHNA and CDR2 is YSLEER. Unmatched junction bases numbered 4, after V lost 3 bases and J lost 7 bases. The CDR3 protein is CASSHGEGNTQYF. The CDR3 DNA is TGCGCCAGCAGCCACGGGGAGGGAAATACGCAGTATTTT.

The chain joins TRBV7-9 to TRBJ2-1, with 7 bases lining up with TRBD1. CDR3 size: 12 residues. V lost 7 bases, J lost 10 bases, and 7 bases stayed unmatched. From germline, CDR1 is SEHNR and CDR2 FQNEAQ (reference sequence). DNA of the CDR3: TGTGCCAGCACCCACAGGGGCGACGAGCAGTTCTTC. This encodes CASTHRGDEQFF.

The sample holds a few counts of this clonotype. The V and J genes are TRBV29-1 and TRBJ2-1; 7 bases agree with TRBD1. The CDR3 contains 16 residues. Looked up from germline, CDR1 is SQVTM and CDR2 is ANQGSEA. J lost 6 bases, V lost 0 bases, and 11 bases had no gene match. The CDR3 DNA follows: TGCAGCGTTGAAGAGGGTAAGGGGGCGCGGGTCAATGAGCAGTTCTTC. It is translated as CSVEEGKGARVNEQFF.